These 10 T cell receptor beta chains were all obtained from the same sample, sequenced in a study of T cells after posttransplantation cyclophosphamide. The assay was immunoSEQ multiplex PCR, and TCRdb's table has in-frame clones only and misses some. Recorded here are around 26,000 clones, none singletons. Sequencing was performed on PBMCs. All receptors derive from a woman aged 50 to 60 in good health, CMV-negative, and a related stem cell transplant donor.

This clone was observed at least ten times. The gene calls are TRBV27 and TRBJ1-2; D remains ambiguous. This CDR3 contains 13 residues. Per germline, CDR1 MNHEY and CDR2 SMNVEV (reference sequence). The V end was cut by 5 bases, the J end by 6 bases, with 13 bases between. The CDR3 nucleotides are TGTGCCAGCAGTAAGAGGGAAGGAGATGGCTACACCTTC. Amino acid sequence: CASSKREGDGYTF.

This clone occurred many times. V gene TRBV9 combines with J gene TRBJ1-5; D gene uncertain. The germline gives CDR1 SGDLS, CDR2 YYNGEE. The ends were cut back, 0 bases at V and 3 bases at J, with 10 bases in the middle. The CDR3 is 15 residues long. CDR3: CASSVDGRPNQPQHF. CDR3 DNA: TGTGCCAGCAGCGTAGATGGGAGGCCCAATCAGCCCCAGCATTTT.

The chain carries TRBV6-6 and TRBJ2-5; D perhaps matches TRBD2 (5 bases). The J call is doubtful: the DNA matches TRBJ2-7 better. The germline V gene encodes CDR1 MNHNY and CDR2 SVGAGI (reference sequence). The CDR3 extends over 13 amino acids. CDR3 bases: TGTGCCAGCAGTTACACGGACTGGTACGAGCAGTACTTC. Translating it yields CASSYTDWYEQYF.

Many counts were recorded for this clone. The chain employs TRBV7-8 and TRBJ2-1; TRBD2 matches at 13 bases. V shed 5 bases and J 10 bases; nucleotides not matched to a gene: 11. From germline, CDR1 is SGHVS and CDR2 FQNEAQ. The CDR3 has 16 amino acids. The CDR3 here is CASSLRGLAGMEEQFF. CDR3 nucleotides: TGTGCCAGCAGCCTCCGGGGACTAGCGGGAATGGAGGAGCAGTTCTTC. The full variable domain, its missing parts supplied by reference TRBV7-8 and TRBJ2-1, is GAGVSQSPRYKVAKRGQDVALRCDPISGHVSLFWYQQALGQGPEFLTYFQNEAQLDKSGLPSDRFFAERPEGSVSTLKIQRTQQEDSAVYLCASSLRGLAGMEEQFFGPGTRLTVL.

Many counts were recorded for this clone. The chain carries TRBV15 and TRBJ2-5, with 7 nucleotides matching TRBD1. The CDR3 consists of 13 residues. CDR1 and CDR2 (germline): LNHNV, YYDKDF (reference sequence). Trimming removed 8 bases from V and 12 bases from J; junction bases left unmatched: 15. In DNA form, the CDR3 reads TGTGCCACCCGTCCCGGGGTAGGGGGCACCAAGTACTTC. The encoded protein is CATRPGVGGTKYF.

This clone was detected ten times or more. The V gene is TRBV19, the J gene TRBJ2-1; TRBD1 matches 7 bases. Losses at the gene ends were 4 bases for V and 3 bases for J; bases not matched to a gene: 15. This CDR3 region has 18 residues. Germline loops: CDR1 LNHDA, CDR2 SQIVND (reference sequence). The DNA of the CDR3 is TGTGCCAGTAGTAGCACCGAGGCCCCGGGACAGAACTACAATGAGCAGTTCTTC. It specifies CASSSTEAPGQNYNEQFF. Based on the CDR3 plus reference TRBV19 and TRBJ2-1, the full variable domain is DGGITQSPKYLFRKEGQNVTLSCEQNLNHDAMYWYRQDPGQGLRLIYYSQIVNDFQKGDIAEGYSVSREKKESFPLTVTSAQKNPTAFYLCASSSTEAPGQNYNEQFFGPGTRLTVL.

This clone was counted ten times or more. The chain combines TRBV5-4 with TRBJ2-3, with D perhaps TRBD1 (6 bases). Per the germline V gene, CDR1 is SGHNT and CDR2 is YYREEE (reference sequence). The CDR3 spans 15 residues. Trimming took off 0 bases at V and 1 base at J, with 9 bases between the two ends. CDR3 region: CASSLDRAGTDTQYF. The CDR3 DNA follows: TGTGCCAGCAGCTTGGACAGGGCGGGCACAGATACGCAGTATTTT.

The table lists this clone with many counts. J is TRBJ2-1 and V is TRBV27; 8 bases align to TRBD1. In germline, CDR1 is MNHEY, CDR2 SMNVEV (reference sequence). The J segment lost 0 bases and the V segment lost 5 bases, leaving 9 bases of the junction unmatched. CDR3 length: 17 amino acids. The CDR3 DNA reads TGTGCCAGCAGTCCCCGGACAGGGCTGAGCTCCTACAATGAGCAGTTCTTC. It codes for CASSPRTGLSSYNEQFF.

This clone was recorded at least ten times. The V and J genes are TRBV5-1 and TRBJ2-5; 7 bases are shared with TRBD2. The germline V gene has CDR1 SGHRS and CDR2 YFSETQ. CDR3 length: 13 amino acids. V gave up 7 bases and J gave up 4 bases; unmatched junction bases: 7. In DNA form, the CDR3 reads TGCGCCAGCGGCCGGGAGGCGGTAGAGACCCAGTACTTC. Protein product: CASGREAVETQYF.

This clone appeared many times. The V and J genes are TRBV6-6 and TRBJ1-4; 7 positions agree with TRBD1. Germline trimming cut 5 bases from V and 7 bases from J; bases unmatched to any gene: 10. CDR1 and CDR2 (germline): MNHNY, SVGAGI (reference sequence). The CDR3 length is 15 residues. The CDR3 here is CASSRRQGGGEKLFF. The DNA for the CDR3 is TGTGCCAGCAGTCGCAGACAGGGTGGGGGTGAAAAACTGTTTTTT.